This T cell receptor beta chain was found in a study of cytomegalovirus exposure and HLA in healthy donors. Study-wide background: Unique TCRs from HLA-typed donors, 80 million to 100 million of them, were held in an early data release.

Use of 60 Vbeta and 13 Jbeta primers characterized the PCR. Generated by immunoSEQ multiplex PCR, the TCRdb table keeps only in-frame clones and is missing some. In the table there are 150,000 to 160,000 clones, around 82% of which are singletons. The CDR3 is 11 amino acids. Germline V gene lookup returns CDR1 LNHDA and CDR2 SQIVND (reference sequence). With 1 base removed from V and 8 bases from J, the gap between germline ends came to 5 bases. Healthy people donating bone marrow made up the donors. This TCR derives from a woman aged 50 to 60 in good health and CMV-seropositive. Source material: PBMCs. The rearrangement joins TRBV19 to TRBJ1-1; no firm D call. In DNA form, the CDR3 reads TGTGCCAGTAGTATAGGACAAGAAGCTTTCTTT. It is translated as CASSIGQEAFF.